This TCR beta chain emerged from a study of blood T cell repertoires in COVID-19. Turning to the study itself: Some COVID-19 samples were acute and others convalescent; all came from the United States, Italy and Spain. In each case, the material was cDNA or gDNA derived from T cells, B-cell-depleted T cells, or PBMCs.

Authors' processing steps: The authors estimated nucleated cell counts from reference gene primer amplification. Libraries were prepared by immunoSEQ multiplex PCR; TCRdb keeps only in-frame clonotypes and omits some of them. That table supplies the V and J calls and clone size; D and trimming were determined from the DNA. The sample has tens of thousands of clones; about 85% are singletons. Germline lookup yields CDR1 MNHNS and CDR2 SASEGT. Trimming removed 2 bases from V and 2 bases from J, with 11 bases in between. CDR3 size: 15 residues. The genes are TRBV6-1 and TRBJ2-3; D call uncertain. Material: peripheral blood. The receptor's source is an elderly man with acute or convalescent COVID-19. Here the CDR3 reads CASSESADNTDTQYF. CDR3 DNA sequence: TGTGCCAGCAGTGAATCCGCAGATAACACAGATACGCAGTATTTT.